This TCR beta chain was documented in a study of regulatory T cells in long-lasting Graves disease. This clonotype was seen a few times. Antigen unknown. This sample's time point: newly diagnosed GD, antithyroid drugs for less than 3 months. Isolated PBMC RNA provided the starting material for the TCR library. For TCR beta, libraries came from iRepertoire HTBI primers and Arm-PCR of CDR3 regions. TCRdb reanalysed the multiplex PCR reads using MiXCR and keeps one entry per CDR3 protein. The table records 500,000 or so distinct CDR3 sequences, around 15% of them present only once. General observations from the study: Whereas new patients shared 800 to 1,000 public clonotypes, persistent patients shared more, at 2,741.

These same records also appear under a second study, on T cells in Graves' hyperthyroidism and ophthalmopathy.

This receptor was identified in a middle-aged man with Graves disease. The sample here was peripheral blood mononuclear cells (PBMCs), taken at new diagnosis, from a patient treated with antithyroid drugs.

The CDR3, as DNA: TGTGCCAGCAGTTTAAAGGGCCGAAGAGAGACCCAGTACTTC. This sequence encodes CASSLKGRRETQYF. V is TRBV27 and J is TRBJ2-5; D is unresolved. The CDR3 is 14 residues long. Germline V gene sequence: CDR1 MNHEY, CDR2 SMNVEV (reference sequence). V gave up 2 bases and J gave up 4 bases, with 11 bases separating them.